This TCR beta chain is drawn from a study of T cells in Graves' hyperthyroidism and ophthalmopathy (dated by TCRdb to about 2019). In the study overall: Peripheral blood was sampled at the time of initial diagnosis, prior to any treatment. TCR V-J signatures able to tell the groups apart were searched for in a discovery cohort of approximately 95 patients, of whom under 45 had Graves' ophthalmopathy and 57 had stable Graves' hyperthyroidism. An independent validation cohort of about 19 hyperthyroidism patients and approximately 15 patients who later progressed to ophthalmopathy tested prospective prediction of ophthalmopathy. The 85 to 100 discovery patients were divided at random into training and test sets in a 7:3 ratio. In addition, the study compared T-cell repertoires in thyroid tissue and in blood from five or six Graves' hyperthyroidism patients. After blood sampling, hyperthyroidism patients were treated with methimazole at a starting dose of 30 mg daily, and ophthalmopathy patients were treated with high-dose intravenous methylprednisolone. TCR Vbeta CDR3 sequencing of 140 or so peripheral blood samples (43 ophthalmopathy, over 70 hyperthyroidism and approximately 17 progressor patients) is reported in the paper. Overall results and qualifications from the work: A model built on a 13 V-J signature distinguished ophthalmopathy from stable hyperthyroidism, reaching 87.88% sensitivity and 81% to 83% specificity in cross-validation and 80%/75% in testing. Most expanded thyroid clonotypes (frequency above 0.001) were also detected in blood, suggesting blood repertoires may reflect thyroid immune responses. No statistical method was used to set the sample size in advance, and investigators knew the group allocation. In validation, the model predicted progression to ophthalmopathy a median of approximately 6.6 months before onset, with approximately 71% sensitivity and roughly 72% specificity.

As to this clonotype: Its recognized antigen is unknown. Base qualities were left out, and no much larger clone turns up one base away.

The TCR beta CDR3 regions were amplified from RNA transcripts. The first round of RT-PCR for the TCR CDR3 was performed with the HTBI primer set and the Qiagen OneStep RT-PCR kit. The libraries were constructed in a second round of multiplex PCR and then size-selected and purified. The libraries were sequenced on an Illumina HiSeq2000 using paired-end 100 bp reads. The authors' pipeline ran thus. SOAPnuke was used to process the raw data, removing reads that contained adapters or uncalled bases, had a mean Phred below 15, or lacked an exact match to the constant primer or identifier. COPE v1.2.5 was used to merge the high-quality paired reads, and each unique nucleotide sequence was defined as a clonotype. MiTCR v1.1 was used to align clonotypes to the IMGT TRBV, TRBD and TRBJ reference segments. The analysis was restricted to V-J combinations with a frequency above 0.0001, which together covered 99.2% of the repertoires. A TCS score was defined as the ratio of F50 (clonal expansion) to E x V (chaos), with BLOSUM62-based TCRdist applied between CDR3 peptides within each V-J. Welch's t-statistics and random forest reduced 500 to 650 V-J features to around 14, which were used in a naive Bayes classifier (R e1071). TCRdb reprocessing: public reads trimmed at Q25 with fastp, clones called with MiXCR, in-frame beta chains kept. CDR3 protein duplicates are merged, each entry listing the most common genes and DNA. The V and J calls were not made by the authors but by TCRdb's processing. This sample gives some 300,000 distinct CDR3 sequences in total; 10% to 15% of them show up just once. The biggest ten clones account for 7.8% of the sample.

The hyperthyroidism patients were between 18 and 65 years old and newly diagnosed, with a disease duration of less than 2 months. The study excluded patients with uncontrolled infections, other autoimmune diseases, pregnancy or lactation. Diagnoses were established on the basis of clinical symptoms, serum thyroxine and TRAb, thyroid ultrasound, and orbital computed tomography. Blood from progressor patients was drawn when they were first diagnosed with hyperthyroidism, before any ophthalmopathy symptoms appeared. Ficoll-Paque density gradient centrifugation was used to isolate PBMCs from approximately 11 ml of fresh peripheral blood. Progressor patients were initially diagnosed with Graves' hyperthyroidism and developed ophthalmopathy during follow-up. Trizol reagent was used to extract total RNA, and RNA quality was then checked on an Agilent 2100 Bioanalyzer. Sequences SGHTA (CDR1) and FQGNSA (CDR2) are obtained from the germline V gene. The V and J ends are trimmed by 4 bases and 4 bases, leaving 7 bases between them. Inclusive of the bounding cysteine and phenylalanine, the CDR3 is 12 residues long. The retained sequence is limited to the CDR3, 36 bases, with the frame set at the first base.

This receptor was identified in a woman younger than 45 with Graves' hyperthyroidism that later progressed to Graves' ophthalmopathy. The chain couples TRBV7-2 to TRBJ1-1, with the D gene uncertain. The sequenced sample consisted of blood. The CDR3: CASSSLGTEAFF. The nucleotides are TGTGCCAGCAGCTCCCTGGGCACTGAAGCTTTCTTT.